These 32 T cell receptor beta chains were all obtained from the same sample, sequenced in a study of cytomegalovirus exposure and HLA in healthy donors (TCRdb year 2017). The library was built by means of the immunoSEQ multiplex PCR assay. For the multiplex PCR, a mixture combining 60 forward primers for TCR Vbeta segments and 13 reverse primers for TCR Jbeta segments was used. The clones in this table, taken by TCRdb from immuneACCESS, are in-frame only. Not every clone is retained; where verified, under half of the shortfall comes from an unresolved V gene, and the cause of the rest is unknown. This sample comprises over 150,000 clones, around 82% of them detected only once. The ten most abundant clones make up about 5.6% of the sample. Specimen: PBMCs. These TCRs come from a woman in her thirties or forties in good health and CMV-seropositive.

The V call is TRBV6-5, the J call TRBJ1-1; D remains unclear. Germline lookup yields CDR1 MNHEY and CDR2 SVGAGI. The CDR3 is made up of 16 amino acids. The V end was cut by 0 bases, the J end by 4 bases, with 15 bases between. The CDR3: CASSYSSFGYRTEAFF. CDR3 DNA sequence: TGTGCCAGCAGTTACTCGAGCTTCGGGTACCGCACTGAAGCTTTCTTT.

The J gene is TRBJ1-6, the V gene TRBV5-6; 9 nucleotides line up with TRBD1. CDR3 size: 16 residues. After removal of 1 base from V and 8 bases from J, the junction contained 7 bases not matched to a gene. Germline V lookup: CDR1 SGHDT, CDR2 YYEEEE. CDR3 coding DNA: TGTGCCAGCAGCTTGAGGACCGGGACAGGGCATTCACCCCTCCACTTT. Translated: CASSLRTGTGHSPLHF. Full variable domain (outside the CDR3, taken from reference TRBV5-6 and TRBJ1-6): DAGVTQSPTHLIKTRGQQVTLRCSPKSGHDTVSWYQQALGQGPQFIFQYYEEEERQRGNFPDRFSGHQFPNYSSELNVNALLLGDSALYLCASSLRTGTGHSPLHFGNGTRLTVT.

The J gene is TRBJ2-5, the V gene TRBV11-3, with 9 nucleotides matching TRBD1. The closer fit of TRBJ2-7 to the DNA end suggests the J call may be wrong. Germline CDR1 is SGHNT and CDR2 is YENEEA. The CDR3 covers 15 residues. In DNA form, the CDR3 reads TGTGCCAGCAGCTTGGACGGGACAGGGATTTACGAGCAGTACTTC. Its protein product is CASSLDGTGIYEQYF.

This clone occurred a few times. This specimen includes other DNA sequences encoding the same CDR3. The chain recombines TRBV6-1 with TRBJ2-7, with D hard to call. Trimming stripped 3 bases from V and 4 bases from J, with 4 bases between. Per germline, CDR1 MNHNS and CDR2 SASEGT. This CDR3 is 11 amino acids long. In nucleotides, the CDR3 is TGTGCCAGCAGTGACAGGTACGAGCAGTACTTC. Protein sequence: CASSDRYEQYF.

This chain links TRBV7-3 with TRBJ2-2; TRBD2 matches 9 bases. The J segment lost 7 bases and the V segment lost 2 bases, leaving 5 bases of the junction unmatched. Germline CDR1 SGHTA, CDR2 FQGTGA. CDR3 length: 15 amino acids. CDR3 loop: CASSLDGLAIGELFF. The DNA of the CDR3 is TGTGCCAGCAGCTTAGATGGACTAGCGATCGGGGAGCTGTTTTTT.

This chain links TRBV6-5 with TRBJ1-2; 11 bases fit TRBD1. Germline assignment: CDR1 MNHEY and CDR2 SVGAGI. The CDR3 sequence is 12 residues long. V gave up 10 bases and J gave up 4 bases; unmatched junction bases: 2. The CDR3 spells CATGTGGYGYTF. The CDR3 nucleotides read TGTGCCACTGGGACAGGGGGCTATGGCTACACCTTC.

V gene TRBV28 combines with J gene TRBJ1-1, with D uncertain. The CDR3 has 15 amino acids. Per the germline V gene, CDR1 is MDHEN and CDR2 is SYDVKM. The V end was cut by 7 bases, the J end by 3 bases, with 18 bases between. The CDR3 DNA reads TGTGCCAGCACCCGGAACGTGGAACGGGACACTGAAGCTTTCTTT. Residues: CASTRNVERDTEAFF. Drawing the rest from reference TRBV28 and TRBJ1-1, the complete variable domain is DVKVTQSSRYLVKRTGEKVFLECVQDMDHENMFWYRQDPGLGLRLIYFSYDVKMKEKGDIPEGYSVSREKKERFSLILESASTNQTSMYLCASTRNVERDTEAFFGQGTRLTVV.

The CDR3 DNA follows: TGCGCCAGCAGCCTCCGGACAGGGGGGAACACTGAAGCTTTCTTT. As protein: CASSLRTGGNTEAFF. The chain links TRBV5-1 to TRBJ1-1; 10 bases are a match to TRBD1. The germline V gene has CDR1 SGHRS and CDR2 YFSETQ. The CDR3 has 15 amino acids. With V trimmed by 4 bases and J by 1 base, 4 bases remained unmatched.

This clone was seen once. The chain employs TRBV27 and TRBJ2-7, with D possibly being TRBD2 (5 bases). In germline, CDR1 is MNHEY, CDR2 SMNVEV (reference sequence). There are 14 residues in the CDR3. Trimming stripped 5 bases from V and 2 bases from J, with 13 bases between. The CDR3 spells CASSPWERPYEQYF. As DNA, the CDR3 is TGTGCCAGCAGTCCATGGGAGCGACCCTACGAGCAGTACTTC.

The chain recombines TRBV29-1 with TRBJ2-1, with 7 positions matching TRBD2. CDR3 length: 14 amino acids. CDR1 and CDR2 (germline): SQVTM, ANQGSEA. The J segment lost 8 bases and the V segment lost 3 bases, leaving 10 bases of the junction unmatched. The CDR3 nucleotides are TGCAGCGTTGAGCCCTTTAGCGGGTTTGATGAGCAGTTCTTC. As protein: CSVEPFSGFDEQFF.

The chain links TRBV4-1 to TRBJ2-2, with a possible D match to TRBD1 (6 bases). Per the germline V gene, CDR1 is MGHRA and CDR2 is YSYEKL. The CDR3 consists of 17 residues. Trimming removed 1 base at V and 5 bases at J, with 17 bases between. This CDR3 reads CASSQVPRTGQTGELFF. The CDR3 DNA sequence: TGCGCCAGCAGCCAAGTTCCTCGGACTGGACAGACCGGGGAGCTGTTTTTT.

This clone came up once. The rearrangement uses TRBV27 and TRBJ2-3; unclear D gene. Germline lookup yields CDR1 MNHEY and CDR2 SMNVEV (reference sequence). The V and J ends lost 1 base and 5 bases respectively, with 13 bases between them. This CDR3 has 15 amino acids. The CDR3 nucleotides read TGTGCCAGCAGTTTATGGGCTTCACACAAAGATACGCAGTATTTT. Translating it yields CASSLWASHKDTQYF.

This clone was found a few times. CDR3 loop: CASSLRASGSDTQYF. In nucleotides, the CDR3 is TGTGCCAGCAGCTTGAGGGCCTCCGGATCAGATACGCAGTATTTT. The chain couples TRBV9 to TRBJ2-3; D is perhaps TRBD2 (5 bases). V lost 4 bases to trimming and J lost 4 bases, with 16 bases between them. The CDR3 is made up of 15 amino acids. CDR1 is SGDLS and CDR2 is YYNGEE in the germline V gene.

The CDR3 region has the DNA TGTGCCGTACCAACCCCCGGGCGGGGGGCTAAATACAATGAGCAGTTCTTC. Protein product: CAVPTPGRGAKYNEQFF. This chain joins TRBV15 and TRBJ2-1; TRBD2 aligns across 8 bases. The CDR3 loop spans 17 amino acids. V lost 11 bases to trimming and J lost 4 bases; unmatched junction nucleotides: 19. Germline CDR1 reads LNHNV; CDR2 reads YYDKDF (reference sequence).

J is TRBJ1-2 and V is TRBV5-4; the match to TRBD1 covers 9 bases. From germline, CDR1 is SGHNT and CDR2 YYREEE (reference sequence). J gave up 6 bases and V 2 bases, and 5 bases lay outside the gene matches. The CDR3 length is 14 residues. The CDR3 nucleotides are TGTGCCAGCAGCTTTCGGGACAGGGAAGATGGCTACACCTTC. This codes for CASSFRDREDGYTF. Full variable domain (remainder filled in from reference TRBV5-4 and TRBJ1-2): ETGVTQSPTHLIKTRGQQVTLRCSSQSGHNTVSWYQQALGQGPQFIFQYYREEENGRGNFPPRFSGLQFPNYSSELNVNALELDDSALYLCASSFRDREDGYTFGSGTRLTVV.

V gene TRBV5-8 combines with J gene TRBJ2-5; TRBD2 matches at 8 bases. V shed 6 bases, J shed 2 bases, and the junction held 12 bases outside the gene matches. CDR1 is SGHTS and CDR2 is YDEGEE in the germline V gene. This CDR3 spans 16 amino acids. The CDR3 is CASTQRERPLQETQYF. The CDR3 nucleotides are TGTGCCAGCACCCAGCGGGAGAGACCCCTTCAAGAGACCCAGTACTTC.

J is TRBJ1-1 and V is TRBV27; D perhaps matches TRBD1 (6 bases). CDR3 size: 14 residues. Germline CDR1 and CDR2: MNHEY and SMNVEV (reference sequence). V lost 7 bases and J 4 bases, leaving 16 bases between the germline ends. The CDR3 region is CASTPGQSGTEAFF. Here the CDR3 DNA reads TGTGCCAGCACCCCGGGACAATCGGGCACTGAAGCTTTCTTT.

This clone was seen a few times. CDR3 loop: CASSLGLRGEKLFF. CDR3 coding DNA: TGTGCCAGCAGTCTTGGACTGCGGGGTGAAAAACTGTTTTTT. The chain joins TRBV6-1 to TRBJ1-4; D is uncertain. The germline V gene encodes CDR1 MNHNS and CDR2 SASEGT. CDR3 length: 14 amino acids. The V end was cut by 5 bases, the J end by 7 bases, with 14 bases between.

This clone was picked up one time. The CDR3 bases are TGTGCCACCCGGGGACTAAACAATGAGCAGTTCTTC. The encoded protein is CATRGLNNEQFF. The chain joins TRBV27 to TRBJ2-1; 7 positions agree with TRBD2. CDR3 length: 12 amino acids. From germline, CDR1 is MNHEY and CDR2 SMNVEV (reference sequence). With V trimmed by 10 bases and J by 5 bases, 5 bases remained unmatched.

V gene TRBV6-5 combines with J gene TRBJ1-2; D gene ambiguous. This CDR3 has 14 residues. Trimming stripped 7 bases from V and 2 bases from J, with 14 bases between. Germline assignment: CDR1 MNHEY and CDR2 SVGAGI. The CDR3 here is CASTGSTPNYGYTF. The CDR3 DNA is TGTGCCAGCACCGGTAGCACCCCAAACTATGGCTACACCTTC.

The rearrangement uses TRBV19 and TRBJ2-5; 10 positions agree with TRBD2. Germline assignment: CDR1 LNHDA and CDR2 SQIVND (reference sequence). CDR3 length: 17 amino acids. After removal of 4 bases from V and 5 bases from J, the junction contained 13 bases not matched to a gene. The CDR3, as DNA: TGTGCCAGTAGTAATGGGTGGCTAGCGGGAGACGGGGAGACCCAGTACTTC. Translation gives CASSNGWLAGDGETQYF.

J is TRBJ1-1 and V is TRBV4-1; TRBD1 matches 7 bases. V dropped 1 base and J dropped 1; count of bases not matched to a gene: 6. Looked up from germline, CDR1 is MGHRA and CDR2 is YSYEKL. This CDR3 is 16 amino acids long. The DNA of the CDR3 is TGCGCCAGCAGCCAAGCACGACAGGGACAGAACACTGAAGCTTTCTTT. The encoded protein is CASSQARQGQNTEAFF.

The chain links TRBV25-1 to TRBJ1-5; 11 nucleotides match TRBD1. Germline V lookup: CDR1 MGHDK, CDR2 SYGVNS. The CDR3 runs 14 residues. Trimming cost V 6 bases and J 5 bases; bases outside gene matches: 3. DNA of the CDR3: TGTGCCAGCAGAGGACAGGGGGCTTATCAGCCCCAGCATTTT. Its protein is CASRGQGAYQPQHF.

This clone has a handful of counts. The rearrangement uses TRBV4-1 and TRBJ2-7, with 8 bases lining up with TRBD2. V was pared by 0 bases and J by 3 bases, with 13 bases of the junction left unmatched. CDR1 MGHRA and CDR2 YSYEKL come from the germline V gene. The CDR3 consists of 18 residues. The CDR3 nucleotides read TGCGCCAGCAGCCAAGAATCTCCAGCGGGAGCATACTTCTACGAGCAGTACTTC. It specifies CASSQESPAGAYFYEQYF.

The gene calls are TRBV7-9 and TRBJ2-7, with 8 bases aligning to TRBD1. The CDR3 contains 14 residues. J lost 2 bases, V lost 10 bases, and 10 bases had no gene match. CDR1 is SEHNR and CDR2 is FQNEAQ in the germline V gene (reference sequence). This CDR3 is CANRSGGLPYEQYF. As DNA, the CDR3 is TGTGCCAATCGATCAGGGGGCTTACCCTACGAGCAGTACTTC.

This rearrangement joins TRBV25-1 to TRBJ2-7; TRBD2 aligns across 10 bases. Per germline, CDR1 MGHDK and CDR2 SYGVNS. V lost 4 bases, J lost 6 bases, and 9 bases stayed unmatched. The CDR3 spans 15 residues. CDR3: CASSVPGLAASEQYF. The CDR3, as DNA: TGTGCCAGCAGTGTACCCGGACTAGCGGCCTCCGAGCAGTACTTC.

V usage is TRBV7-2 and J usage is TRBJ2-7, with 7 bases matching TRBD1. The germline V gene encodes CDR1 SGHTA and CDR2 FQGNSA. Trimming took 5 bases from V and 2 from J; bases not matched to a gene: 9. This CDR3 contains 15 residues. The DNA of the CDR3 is TGTGCCAGCAGCCCTTACAGGGGTGGAACCTACGAGCAGTACTTC. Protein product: CASSPYRGGTYEQYF.

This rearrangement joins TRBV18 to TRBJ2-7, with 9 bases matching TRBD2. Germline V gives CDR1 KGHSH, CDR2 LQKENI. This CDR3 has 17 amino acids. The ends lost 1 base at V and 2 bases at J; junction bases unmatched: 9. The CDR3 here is CASSPLVLAGRTYEQYF. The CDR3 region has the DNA TGTGCCAGCTCACCACTGGTACTAGCGGGCCGTACCTACGAGCAGTACTTC.

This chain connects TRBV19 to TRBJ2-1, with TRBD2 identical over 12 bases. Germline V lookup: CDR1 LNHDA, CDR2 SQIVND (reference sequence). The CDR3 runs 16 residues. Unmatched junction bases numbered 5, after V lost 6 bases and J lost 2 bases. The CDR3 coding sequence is TGTGCCAGTAGCCGGACTAGCGGGAATCCCTACAATGAGCAGTTCTTC. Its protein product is CASSRTSGNPYNEQFF.

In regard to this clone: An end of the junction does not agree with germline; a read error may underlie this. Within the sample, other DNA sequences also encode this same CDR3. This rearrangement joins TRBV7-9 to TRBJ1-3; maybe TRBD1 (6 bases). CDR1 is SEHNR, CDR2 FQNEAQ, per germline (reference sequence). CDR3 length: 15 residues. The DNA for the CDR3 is TGCGCCAGCAGCTTAGCCAGGGGCGGAGGAAACACCATATATTTT. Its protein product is CASSLARGGGNTIYF. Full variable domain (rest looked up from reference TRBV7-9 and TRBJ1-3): DTGVSQNPRHKITKRGQNVTFRCDPISEHNRLYWYRQTLGQGPEFLTYFQNEAQLEKSRLLSDRFSAERPKGSFSTLEIQRTEQGDSAMYLCASSLARGGGNTIYFGEGSWLTVV.

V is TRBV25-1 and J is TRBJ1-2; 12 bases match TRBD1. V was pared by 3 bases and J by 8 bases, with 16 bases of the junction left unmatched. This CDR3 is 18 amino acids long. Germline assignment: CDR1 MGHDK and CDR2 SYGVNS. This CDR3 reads CASSDLPLGTGGAEGYTF. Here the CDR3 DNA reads TGTGCCAGCAGTGATCTACCCCTCGGGACAGGGGGCGCAGAAGGCTACACCTTC.

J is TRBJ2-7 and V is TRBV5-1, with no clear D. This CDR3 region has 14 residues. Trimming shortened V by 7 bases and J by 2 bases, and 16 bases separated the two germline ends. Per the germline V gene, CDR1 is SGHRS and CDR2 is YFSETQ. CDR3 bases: TGCGCCAGCCGAGCTTGGTACAGTACCTACGAGCAGTACTTC. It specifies CASRAWYSTYEQYF.